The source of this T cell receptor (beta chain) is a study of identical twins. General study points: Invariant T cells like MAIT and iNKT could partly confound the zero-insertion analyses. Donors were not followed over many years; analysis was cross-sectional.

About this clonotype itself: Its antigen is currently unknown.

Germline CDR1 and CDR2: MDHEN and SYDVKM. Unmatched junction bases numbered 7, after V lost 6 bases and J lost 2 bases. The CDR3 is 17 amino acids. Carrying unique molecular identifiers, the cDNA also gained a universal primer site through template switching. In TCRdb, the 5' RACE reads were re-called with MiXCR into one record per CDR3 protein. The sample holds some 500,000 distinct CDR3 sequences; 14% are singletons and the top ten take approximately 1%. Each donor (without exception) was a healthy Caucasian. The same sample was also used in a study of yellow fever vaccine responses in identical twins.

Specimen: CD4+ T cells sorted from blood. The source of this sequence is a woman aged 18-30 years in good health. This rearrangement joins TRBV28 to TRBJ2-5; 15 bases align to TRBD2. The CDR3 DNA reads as TGTGCCAGCAGCCTCGGGACTAGCGGGGGGTTTCAAGAGACCCAGTACTTC. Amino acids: CASSLGTSGGFQETQYF. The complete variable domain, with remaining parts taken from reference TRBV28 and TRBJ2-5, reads DVKVTQSSRYLVKRTGEKVFLECVQDMDHENMFWYRQDPGLGLRLIYFSYDVKMKEKGDIPEGYSVSREKKERFSLILESASTNQTSMYLCASSLGTSGGFQETQYFGPGTRLLVL.